This record looks at one T cell receptor (beta chain) sequence and its context. These data come from a study of T cells in Graves' hyperthyroidism and ophthalmopathy. Using less than 12 ml of fresh peripheral blood, PBMCs were prepared. V was clipped by 2 bases and J by 7 bases; unmatched bases: 1. From germline, CDR1 is LNHDA and CDR2 SQIVND (reference sequence). The CDR3 extends over 14 amino acids. Authors of the study amplified TCR beta CDR3 regions from RNA transcripts. HTBI primers were the set used in a first-round RT-PCR of the TCR CDR3. TCRdb analysed the multiplex PCR reads with MiXCR anew, one entry per CDR3 protein. Among nearly 250,000 distinct CDR3 sequences listed, around 17% were seen once.

The sequence came from a woman in her late teens or twenties with Graves' ophthalmopathy. The V and J genes are TRBV19 and TRBJ2-4; 11 nucleotides line up with TRBD2. Sequencing was performed on blood. The CDR3 region is CASSITSGSNIQYF. CDR3 bases: TGTGCCAGTAGTATAACTAGCGGGAGTAACATTCAGTACTTC.